This TCR beta chain was captured by sequencing in a study of T cells after yellow fever vaccination. Overall study findings and caveats: Clonotypes found in both CD4 and CD8 compartments made up a small share. The study found a weaker secondary response that peaked faster, day 5 versus 15. Post-booster repertoires contained most primary-vaccination clones again (around 97% CD4, 88% CD8).

This clonotype was seen at least ten times. Its specificity is not known. In making TCR cDNA, 5'RACE template switching added a universal primer site and UMIs to it. TCRdb independently ran MiXCR on the 5' RACE reads; one entry per CDR3 protein. The sample includes roughly 400,000 distinct CDR3 sequences, around a sixth of them seen just once. Trimming took 5 bases from V and 1 from J, leaving 20 bases between them. Per the germline V gene, CDR1 is SGHVS and CDR2 is FNYEAQ. This CDR3 is built from 17 residues. The rearrangement uses TRBV7-6 and TRBJ1-1; a weak D match, TRBD1 (5 bases). The source material was PBMCs, sampled before the yellow fever booster vaccination. This sequence originates from a man aged 18 to 35 who received the YFV17D yellow fever vaccine. The CDR3 bases are TGTGCCAGCAGCGCGAGGCCAGGGAGGATTAAGAACACTGAAGCTTTCTTT. It encodes CASSARPGRIKNTEAFF.